This record looks at one TCR beta chain sequence and its context. Its antigen is not known. The source of the sample is a study of T cell responses to AZD1222 COVID-19 vaccine. Across the study: It was second doses at about 4 or about 12 weeks that were pooled. Study outcomes and limitations: Nearly half of the spike-specific TCRs reportedly recognize variant regions that carry no mutations.

The CDR3 runs 14 residues. The V gene lost 6 bases and the J gene lost 0 bases, with 11 bases spanning the gap. Germline V gene sequence: CDR1 SGHRS, CDR2 YFSETQ. Sequenced by immunoSEQ multiplex PCR; TCRdb stores in-frame clones only, minus some. The sample has under 150,000 clones, 92% seen once. The TCR was taken from an adult in good health. The specimen comprised peripheral blood, sampled on day 0 of AZD1222 vaccination. The V gene is TRBV5-1, the J gene TRBJ2-3, with a tentative D call TRBD2 (6 bases). The CDR3 nucleotides read TGCGCCAGCAACGGGAGAACTAGCACAGATACGCAGTATTTT. Protein: CASNGRTSTDTQYF.